The sequence of this TCR beta chain was determined in a study of T-cell reconstitution after alpha-beta-depleted transplantation in children. TCRbeta library preparation incorporated unique molecular identifiers. TCRdb re-derived calls from the PCR reads in MiXCR, one entry per CDR3 protein. The sample lists around 700,000 distinct CDR3 sequences; approximately 14% were seen once. The study, taken as a whole, reports: The high TCRbeta diversity at day 60 in some patients came from surviving recipient T cells and thymic progenitors. T cells produced anew were the main source of T-cell counts and diversity one year after transplant. There were reportedly several hundred expanded graft clones from which alpha-beta T cells came about two months after transplant.

V lost 2 bases and J 5 bases, leaving 12 bases between the germline ends. This CDR3 contains 14 residues. At least ten counts were recorded for this clonotype. Its antigen remains unidentified. This TCR was sampled from a girl aged 2-10 years with congenital amegakaryocytic thrombocytopenia, due to receive a stem cell transplant. The material sequenced was PBMCs, taken before TCRalphabeta/CD19-depleted stem cell transplant. This chain uses TRBV12-3 or TRBV12-4 with TRBJ1-2; TRBD1 might be the D (6 bases). CDR3 region: CASSLRARGYGYTF. For the CDR3, the DNA is TGTGCCAGCAGTTTACGGGCCAGGGGTTATGGCTACACCTTC.